This record covers a single T cell receptor beta chain. What this receptor recognizes is not known. The input lacks base qualities; no much larger clone sits a single base away. These data are taken from a study of PD-1 blockade in classical Hodgkin lymphoma (TCRdb year 2020). Regarding the complete study: Nivolumab dosing was 3 mg/kg intravenously every 2 weeks, continuing until either disease progression or unacceptable toxicity. A peripheral blood immune signature of response to PD-1 blockade in classical Hodgkin lymphoma was defined using TCR beta sequencing and CyTOF.

General findings and caveats noted by the study authors: Diversity was lower in patients who began nivolumab less than 1 year after ASCT, so these patients were left out of later analyses to avoid confounding by immune reconstitution. Baseline TCR diversity was reported as lower in newly diagnosed patients than in healthy donors, and lower still in relapsed/refractory patients. Among trial patients, those achieving complete response had baseline diversity similar to that of newly diagnosed patients, while diversity was significantly lower in partial responders and progressors. Only a single clinical trial cohort was studied, and what caused the repertoire differences, possibly disease activity or prior therapy, remained undefined. CD4+ but not CD8+ TCR diversity rose significantly by C4D1 (p=0.0027 vs p=0.16), most apparent in complete responders (p=0.02).

The intended sense of this specimen's time point label: cycle 1 day 1 (C1D1), immediately before nivolumab initiation. Every trial patient had relapsed following autologous stem cell transplantation, and prior brentuximab vedotin exposure was what differed among cohorts A, B and C. A total of fewer than 65 patients with relapsed/refractory classical Hodgkin lymphoma made up the trial cohort, and each patient's best overall response was complete response, partial response or progressive disease. In the multi-cohort phase II CheckMate 205 trial, trial patients received single-agent nivolumab. An independent review committee assessed best overall response using the 2007 International Working Group response criteria. Trial PBMCs were obtained immediately prior to nivolumab initiation (C1D1) and on therapy at cycle 2 day 1 and cycle 4 day 1. Peripheral blood was collected in 8 mL Vacutainer Cell Preparation Tubes, from which PBMCs were isolated by centrifugation and then cryopreserved.

The Qiagen DNeasy kit was used to extract genomic DNA from unsorted PBMCs and from the negatively selected CD4+ and CD8+ fractions. TCR beta CDR3 regions were amplified by immunoSEQ multiplex PCR using primers annealing to V and J segments. A synthetic immune receptor repertoire was used to minimize amplification bias, and any remaining bias was removed computationally after sequencing. Turning to the authors' computational methods: Repertoire diversity was quantified as the Shannon entropy index using custom Python scripts. The unsorted, CD4+ and CD8+ repertoires were each analyzed separately, with the exception of combined analyses, where CD4+ and CD8+ sequences were merged in silico. A clone counted as expanded when the clone's frequency after treatment rose at least 2-fold relative to C1D1, and clones undetected at baseline were given a pseudocount of 0.5. Singleton clones were defined as clones with 0 or 1 copy at C1D1, and non-singleton clones were defined as clones with 2 or more copies. By matching protein sequences in sorted samples from the same patient, clones expanded in unsorted samples were annotated as CD4+, CD8+ or unknown. Wilcoxon tests on paired samples were used to test diversity changes from C1D1 to C4D1. TCRdb obtained this table from immuneACCESS and retained in-frame rearrangements with V and J assigned. These tables miss some clones; where compared with another copy, unresolved V genes account for less than half of the shortfall, and the remainder is unexplained. V, J and clone size are taken as reported in that table, and D and trimming were inferred from the DNA itself. The sample profile shows some 96,000 clones; 80% to 85% of them were found once. The ten largest clones capture 10% to 15% of the sample.

From cysteine to phenylalanine, the CDR3 is 16 amino acids long. Just CDR3 DNA is preserved here, 48 bases in frame from base 1. The germline V gene encodes CDR1 LNHDA and CDR2 SQIVND (reference sequence). V lost 8 bases and J lost 1 base, and the count of bases not matched to a germline gene is 8. The rearrangement joined TRBV19 to TRBJ2-2, with TRBD2 matching 9 junction bases. The source was peripheral blood mononuclear cells (PBMCs), collected at baseline. The TCR sequence derives from a human donor with classical Hodgkin lymphoma. CDR3 sequence: CASPLAGGLNTGELFF. The bases read TGTGCCAGTCCACTAGCGGGTGGACTGAACACCGGGGAGCTGTTTTTT. Reference TRBV19 and TRBJ2-2 proteins supply the regions before and after the CDR3; the full variable domain is: DGGITQSPKYLFRKEGQNVTLSCEQNLNHDAMYWYRQDPGQGLRLIYYSQIVNDFQKGDIAEGYSVSREKKESFPLTVTSAQKNPTAFYLCASPLAGGLNTGELFFGEGSRLTVL.